This T cell receptor (beta chain) was retrieved from a study of blood T cell repertoires in COVID-19. Study as a whole: In each case, the material was cDNA or gDNA derived from T cells, B-cell-depleted T cells, or PBMCs.

This clone was seen more than once but under ten times. CDR1 ENHRY and CDR2 SYGVKD come from the germline V gene. This CDR3 is 12 amino acids long. Deletions cut 10 bases from V and 2 bases from J, with 12 bases between. In the source study's methods: Nucleated cell counts were estimated from reference gene primer amplification. TCRdb keeps only in-frame clones here, not all; method: immunoSEQ multiplex PCR. The DNA was the basis for D and trimming; V, J and clone size are from that table. The sample yields some 150,000 clones, approximately 84% seen once. The receptor was derived from a man aged 35 to 55 who had recovered from COVID-19. V is TRBV10-3 and J is TRBJ2-7, with D hard to call. Sequencing was performed on peripheral blood. CDR3 sequence (DNA): TGTGCCACATACAGTGATACCTACGAGCAGTACTTC. Translating gives CATYSDTYEQYF.